Presented here are 25 T cell receptor beta chains from one specimen sequenced in a study of T cell responses to AZD1222 COVID-19 vaccine. This table comes from immunoSEQ multiplex PCR, and its TCRdb copy is limited to in-frame clones, with some not included. The sample shows approximately 130,000 clones, 85% to 90% of them seen only once. The source was peripheral blood, collected on day 0 of AZD1222 vaccination. Source of these receptors: an adult in good health.

This chain uses TRBV18 with TRBJ2-7; TRBD2 agrees at 7 bases. V was pared by 0 bases and J by 4 bases, with 3 bases of the junction left unmatched. The CDR3 contains 14 residues. The germline gives CDR1 KGHSH, CDR2 LQKENI. Written as DNA, the CDR3 is TGTGCCAGCTCACCACCGTCGCGGGGGTACGAGCAGTACTTC. Its translation: CASSPPSRGYEQYF.

The genes are TRBV5-1 and TRBJ2-1; TRBD2 matches 7 bases. V was clipped by 4 bases and J by 0 bases; unmatched bases: 4. The CDR3 contains 15 residues. Germline V gene lookup returns CDR1 SGHRS and CDR2 YFSETQ. The DNA for the CDR3 is TGCGCCAGCAGCCTGGGAGGGGACTCCTACAATGAGCAGTTCTTC. This gives the protein CASSLGGDSYNEQFF.

The J gene is TRBJ2-5, the V gene TRBV18, with no clear D. Trimming took 3 bases from V and 5 from J, leaving 10 bases between them. Germline V gives CDR1 KGHSH, CDR2 LQKENI. The CDR3 runs 13 residues. The CDR3 DNA follows: TGTGCCAGCTCACCCATGGCCCGGGAGACCCAGTACTTC. It yields the protein CASSPMARETQYF.

Details on this clone: This sample also contains other DNA sequences that code for the same CDR3. V is TRBV7-9 and J is TRBJ1-5; 8 nucleotides agree with TRBD1. V shed 5 bases, J shed 0 bases, and the junction held 3 bases outside the gene matches. The CDR3 sequence is 15 residues long. CDR1 is SEHNR, CDR2 FQNEAQ, per germline (reference sequence). Written as DNA, the CDR3 is TGTGCCAGCAGCCCGACAGGGGATAGCAATCAGCCCCAGCATTTT. Protein: CASSPTGDSNQPQHF.

The chain uses TRBV7-3 and TRBJ1-5; D gene ambiguous. The V end lost 0 bases, the J end lost 4 bases, and 4 bases lay between the germline ends. CDR1 is SGHTA and CDR2 is FQGTGA in the germline V gene. This CDR3 comprises 13 residues. The CDR3 here is CASSLTANQPQHF. The CDR3 nucleotides are TGTGCCAGCAGCTTAACCGCGAATCAGCCCCAGCATTTT.

This chain joins TRBV6-5 and TRBJ1-2; TRBD1 is a possible D gene (5 bases). V gave up 5 bases and J gave up 8 bases, with 15 bases separating them. Germline lookup yields CDR1 MNHEY and CDR2 SVGAGI. This CDR3 spans 13 amino acids. The CDR3 here is CASSPEKGRGYTF. The DNA of the CDR3 is TGTGCCAGCAGTCCCGAGAAGGGGAGGGGCTACACCTTC.

The chain joins TRBV6-2 or TRBV6-3 to TRBJ2-7; D call uncertain. This CDR3 is built from 17 residues. The germline CDR1 and CDR2 sequences are MNHEY and SVGEGT. Trimming took 0 bases from V and 2 from J, leaving 17 bases between them. DNA for the CDR3: TGTGCCAGCAGTTACTCATCCCCCGTCCTAGGTGCCTACGAGCAGTACTTC. Its protein is CASSYSSPVLGAYEQYF.

This sequence joins TRBV30 and TRBJ1-6, with TRBD1 matching over 7 bases. Germline V gene sequence: CDR1 GTSNPN, CDR2 SVGIG (reference sequence). The CDR3 is made up of 15 amino acids. Trimming cost V 3 bases and J 4 bases; bases outside gene matches: 6. The CDR3 loop is CAWRLRDRYNSPLHF. In DNA, the CDR3 is TGTGCCTGGAGACTCCGGGACAGATATAATTCACCCCTCCACTTT.

This clone was observed a single time. The chain recombines TRBV11-1 with TRBJ1-6; no clear D gene. V was cut by 1 base and J by 6 bases, with 4 bases left in between. Germline V gene lookup returns CDR1 SGHAT and CDR2 FQDESV (reference sequence). The CDR3 covers 13 residues. The CDR3 DNA sequence: TGTGCCAGCAGCTTAGGCCGTAATTCACCCCTCCACTTT. Translation gives CASSLGRNSPLHF.

The chain combines TRBV9 with TRBJ1-3; maybe TRBD1 (5 bases). V shed 4 bases and J shed 0 bases, with 11 bases lying between them. Germline V gene sequence: CDR1 SGDLS, CDR2 YYNGEE. The CDR3 consists of 15 residues. CDR3 sequence: CASSRGDHSGNTIYF. The CDR3 DNA follows: TGTGCCAGCAGCCGGGGGGATCACTCTGGAAACACCATATATTTT. Full variable domain (remainder filled in from reference TRBV9 and TRBJ1-3): DSGVTQTPKHLITATGQRVTLRCSPRSGDLSVYWYQQSLDQGLQFLIQYYNGEERAKGNILERFSAQQFPDLHSELNLSSLELGDSALYFCASSRGDHSGNTIYFGEGSWLTVV.

V usage is TRBV5-1 and J usage is TRBJ2-1; 7 nucleotides align to TRBD2. This CDR3 is built from 14 residues. The V gene end was trimmed by 4 bases and the J gene end by 4 bases; junction bases not matched to a gene: 5. The germline V gene has CDR1 SGHRS and CDR2 YFSETQ. CDR3 in DNA: TGCGCCAGCAGCCCCTCTAGCGGATACAATGAGCAGTTCTTC. As protein: CASSPSSGYNEQFF.

V is TRBV27 and J is TRBJ2-1; D tentatively fits TRBD1 or TRBD2 (5 bases each). The V gene's germline CDR1 is MNHEY and CDR2 SMNVEV (reference sequence). Deletions cut 2 bases from V and 4 bases from J, with 6 bases between. The CDR3 covers 13 residues. For the CDR3, the DNA is TGTGCCAGCAGTTTAGGGGGTTACAATGAGCAGTTCTTC. This codes for CASSLGGYNEQFF.

This clone was seen a single time. V and J are TRBV6-5 and TRBJ2-7, with D uncertain. The CDR3 runs 12 residues. Germline CDR1 MNHEY, CDR2 SVGAGI. The germline V and J ends were trimmed by 5 bases and 5 bases, with 10 bases remaining between them. The CDR3 sequence: CASSKGNNEQYF. In DNA, the CDR3 is TGTGCCAGCAGTAAGGGAAACAACGAGCAGTACTTC.

The chain carries TRBV6-5 and TRBJ1-2; 9 bases agree with TRBD1. Losses at the gene ends were 7 bases for V and 0 bases for J; bases not matched to a gene: 6. CDR1 and CDR2 from the germline V gene are MNHEY and SVGAGI. There are 15 residues in the CDR3. Written as DNA, the CDR3 is TGTGCCAGCAATACAGGGGGCACGGCTAACTATGGCTACACCTTC. Protein product: CASNTGGTANYGYTF.

The chain has TRBV30 and TRBJ1-2; no firm D call. Trimming took off 3 bases at V and 4 bases at J, with 6 bases between the two ends. CDR1 is GTSNPN, CDR2 SVGIG, per germline (reference sequence). The CDR3 covers 11 residues. CDR3 residues: CAWSHIYGYTF. DNA of the CDR3: TGTGCCTGGAGCCATATCTATGGCTACACCTTC.

The CDR3 DNA sequence: TGTGCCAGCAGTGCTGGGACAGGGGATTCGAGAGTGGAGACCCAGTACTTC. Translation: CASSAGTGDSRVETQYF. This chain uses TRBV6-2 or TRBV6-3 with TRBJ2-5, with 10 bases identical to TRBD1. This CDR3 is built from 17 residues. The germline gives CDR1 MNHEY, CDR2 SVGEGT. V dropped 5 bases and J dropped 5; count of bases not matched to a gene: 14.

V is TRBV12-3 or TRBV12-4 and J is TRBJ1-2; tentatively, D is TRBD1 (6 bases). Deletions cut 6 bases from V and 4 bases from J, with 12 bases between. The CDR3 sequence is 13 residues long. DNA of the CDR3: TGTGCCAGCAGCCGAGACAGGTCCTATGGCTACACCTTC. It specifies CASSRDRSYGYTF.

The J gene is TRBJ1-2, the V gene TRBV18, with 12 bases identical to TRBD1. This CDR3 is 13 amino acids long. Per germline, CDR1 KGHSH and CDR2 LQKENI. The ends lost 5 bases at V and 8 bases at J; junction bases unmatched: 3. In nucleotides, the CDR3 is TGTGCCAGCTCAACGGGGACAGGGGGCGGCTACACCTTC. Translation gives CASSTGTGGGYTF.

The chain carries TRBV20-1 and TRBJ1-4, with a tentative D call TRBD1 (5 bases). From germline, CDR1 is DFQATT and CDR2 SNEGSKA (reference sequence). V was shortened by 3 bases and J by 7 bases, with 12 bases between the two germline ends. The CDR3 spans 13 residues. The CDR3, as DNA: TGCAGTGCTAGTGCTGGGGGAACTGAAAAACTGTTTTTT. Amino acid sequence: CSASAGGTEKLFF.

The chain is built from TRBV11-2 and TRBJ1-2; the D gene is possibly TRBD1 (6 bases). V was pared by 7 bases and J by 5 bases, with 17 bases between. The CDR3 totals 14 residues. The V gene's germline CDR1 is SGHAT and CDR2 FQNNGV. For the CDR3, the DNA is TGTGCCAGCACCTCCCCAGGGGCATGGTATGGCTACACCTTC. It encodes CASTSPGAWYGYTF.

Details on this clone: Other nucleotide sequences from this sample produce the same CDR3. The gene calls are TRBV12-3 or TRBV12-4 and TRBJ2-5; D is unresolved. This CDR3 contains 11 residues. V was clipped by 9 bases and J by 5 bases, with 10 bases between them. CDR3 sequence: CASSLGETQYF. Written as DNA, the CDR3 is TGTGCCAGTTCGCTTGGGGAGACCCAGTACTTC.

This chain joins TRBV9 and TRBJ1-1; D call uncertain. The CDR3 is 12 amino acids. Trimming took off 3 bases at V and 10 bases at J, with 13 bases between the two ends. Germline V CDR1 and CDR2: SGDLS, YYNGEE. CDR3 sequence: CASSDRRERAFF. DNA of the CDR3: TGTGCCAGCAGCGACCGGAGGGAGCGAGCTTTCTTT. Complete variable domain (other parts from reference TRBV9 and TRBJ1-1): DSGVTQTPKHLITATGQRVTLRCSPRSGDLSVYWYQQSLDQGLQFLIQYYNGEERAKGNILERFSAQQFPDLHSELNLSSLELGDSALYFCASSDRRERAFFGQGTRLTVV.

The V call is TRBV18, the J call TRBJ2-5; TRBD1 matches at 10 bases. The CDR3 spans 12 residues. Germline CDR1 reads KGHSH; CDR2 reads LQKENI. Unmatched junction bases numbered 3, after V lost 3 bases and J lost 11 bases. The CDR3 bases are TGTGCCAGCTCACCCGGGACAGGGGAGCAGTACTTC. It yields the protein CASSPGTGEQYF.

This sequence joins TRBV19 and TRBJ1-1, with D maybe TRBD1 (5 bases). Trimming took 5 bases from V and 8 from J, leaving 12 bases between them. This CDR3 has 12 residues. Germline V gene lookup returns CDR1 LNHDA and CDR2 SQIVND (reference sequence). The CDR3 protein is CASSPRDGEAFF. The CDR3 nucleotides read TGTGCCAGTAGTCCCCGGGACGGAGAAGCTTTCTTT.

V gene TRBV5-1 combines with J gene TRBJ1-1; D might be TRBD1 (5 bases). Germline V gives CDR1 SGHRS, CDR2 YFSETQ. The length of the CDR3 is 13 residues. With 0 bases removed from V and 7 bases from J, the gap between germline ends came to 10 bases. CDR3 nucleotides: TGCGCCAGCAGCTTGGGGGATGGGGGTGAAGCTTTCTTT. Its protein product is CASSLGDGGEAFF.